These 7 T cell receptor beta chains share one sample of origin, sequenced in a study of cytomegalovirus exposure and HLA in healthy donors. Primers included in the PCR were 60 Vbeta and 13 Jbeta primers. Clones were sequenced by immunoSEQ multiplex PCR, and TCRdb holds only the in-frame ones, with some missing. Among roughly 89,000 clones listed, about 75% were seen once. Sequencing was performed on PBMCs. The receptors were sampled from a man aged 30-40 years in good health and CMV-seropositive.

The V call is TRBV5-1, the J call TRBJ1-3; 8 bases fit TRBD1. Germline CDR1 and CDR2: SGHRS and YFSETQ. The CDR3 is 15 amino acids. The junction had 3 bases not matched to a gene; V was cut back by 0 bases and J by 4 bases. Written as DNA, the CDR3 is TGCGCCAGCAGCTTGGAGGGACAGGCCGGAAACACCATATATTTT. Encoded protein: CASSLEGQAGNTIYF. Looking up the rest from reference TRBV5-1 and TRBJ1-3 gives the full variable domain: KAGVTQTPRYLIKTRGQQVTLSCSPISGHRSVSWYQQTPGQGLQFLFEYFSETQRNKGNFPGRFSGRQFSNSRSEMNVSTLELGDSALYLCASSLEGQAGNTIYFGEGSWLTVV.

This chain connects TRBV23-1 to TRBJ2-7; TRBD1 matches at 7 bases. TRBV23-1 is an open reading frame, and its role is uncertain. J lost 5 bases, V lost 8 bases, and 15 bases had no gene match. The CDR3 is 15 amino acids. This chain's CDR3 is CASPRRQGPTHEQYF. CDR3 DNA: TGCGCCAGCCCTAGACGACAGGGACCCACCCACGAGCAGTACTTC.

For the CDR3, the DNA is TGTGCCAGCAGGGGACTAGCGGAGTTCACCGGGGAGCTGTTTTTT. Translation: CASRGLAEFTGELFF. The chain recombines TRBV7-8 with TRBJ2-2; TRBD2 matches 11 bases. This CDR3 is built from 15 residues. After removal of 6 bases from V and 4 bases from J, the junction contained 4 bases not matched to a gene. From germline, CDR1 is SGHVS and CDR2 FQNEAQ.

The CDR3 nucleotides are TGTGCCAGCAGCGTAGGCGGGGGAGAGACCCAGTACTTC. It is translated as CASSVGGGETQYF. The chain is built from TRBV9 and TRBJ2-5; 7 positions match TRBD2. The V and J ends lost 0 bases and 4 bases, in that order; junction bases with no gene match: 0. The germline V gene has CDR1 SGDLS and CDR2 YYNGEE. The CDR3 covers 13 residues.

The chain links TRBV7-3 to TRBJ2-2, with unresolved D. The CDR3 totals 15 residues. Trimming took off 1 base at V and 0 bases at J, with 6 bases between the two ends. Germline CDR1 SGHTA, CDR2 FQGTGA. The CDR3 DNA reads TGTGCCAGCAGCTTAAGGCTCTCGAACACCGGGGAGCTGTTTTTT. Its translation is CASSLRLSNTGELFF.

The chain couples TRBV13 to TRBJ2-5; D possibly corresponds to TRBD1 (7 bases). The length of the CDR3 is 15 residues. Germline V CDR1 and CDR2: PRHDT, FYEKMQ (reference sequence). Between the trimmed V and J ends, which lost 5 bases and 4 bases, there was a span of 17 bases. This CDR3 reads CASSPRYRGGETQYF. The CDR3 DNA reads as TGTGCCAGCAGCCCCCGATACAGGGGAGGAGAGACCCAGTACTTC.

This clone was found a few times. The J gene is TRBJ1-4, the V gene TRBV6-5; weak D call: TRBD1 (5 bases). Germline V CDR1 and CDR2: MNHEY, SVGAGI. V was shortened by 0 bases and J by 2 bases, with 7 bases between the two germline ends. CDR3 length: 15 amino acids. The DNA for the CDR3 is TGTGCCAGCAGTTACTCTGACAGCACTAATGAAAAACTGTTTTTT. This encodes CASSYSDSTNEKLFF.